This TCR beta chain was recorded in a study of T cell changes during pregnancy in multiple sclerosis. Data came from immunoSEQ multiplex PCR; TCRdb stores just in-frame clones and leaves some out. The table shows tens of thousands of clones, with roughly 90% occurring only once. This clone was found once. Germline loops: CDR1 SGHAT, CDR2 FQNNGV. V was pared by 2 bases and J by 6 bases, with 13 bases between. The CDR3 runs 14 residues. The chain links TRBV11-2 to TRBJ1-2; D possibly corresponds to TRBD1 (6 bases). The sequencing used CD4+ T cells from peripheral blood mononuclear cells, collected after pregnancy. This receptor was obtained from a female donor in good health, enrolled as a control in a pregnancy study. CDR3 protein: CASSLYGSGDGYTF. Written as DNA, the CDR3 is TGTGCCAGCAGCTTATATGGTTCAGGGGATGGCTACACCTTC.